This TCR beta chain was profiled in a study of T cell responses to AZD1222 COVID-19 vaccine. Assay: immunoSEQ multiplex PCR; the TCRdb copy retains only in-frame clones and omits some. The table lists around 61,000 clones, 70% to 90% of them singletons. A note on this clone: No antigen is known for it.

The CDR3 has 11 residues. The germline V gene encodes CDR1 GTSNPN and CDR2 SVGIG (reference sequence). The ends were cut back, 4 bases at V and 11 bases at J, with 11 bases in the middle. Study-level results: The donor cohort was predominantly white British with a female majority, and clonal diversity may have been underestimated. Along spike, vaccine-associated CD4 TCRs were found throughout, with dominance at 160-218 and 743-854.

The clonotype originates from an adult in good health. This chain links TRBV30 with TRBJ1-4; no firm D call. The sample consisted of peripheral blood, taken on day 0 of AZD1222 vaccination. The CDR3 region is CAWTDGLKLFF. CDR3 bases: TGTGCCTGGACAGACGGTCTTAAACTGTTTTTT.